Below, one TCR beta chain is given with its context. Its matching antigen is unknown. The data stem from a study of CD8+ T cells in alopecia areata. Study results and caveats: Clonality was higher in lesional than normal scalp, especially in alopecia totalis/universalis. Researchers reported that TCR sharing among patients proved less clear than in mice, possibly HLA-linked.

Trimming took off 5 bases at V and 0 bases at J, with 12 bases between the two ends. Germline CDR1 and CDR2: SQVTM and ANQGSEA. This CDR3 is built from 14 residues. Extracted from the samples, RNA was reverse transcribed into cDNA to serve as the sequencing template. This table comes from immunoSEQ multiplex PCR, and its TCRdb copy is limited to in-frame clones, with some not included. Of over 150,000 clones listed, about 61% were seen once; the top ten hold approximately 4.9%. The clonotype comes from a human donor in good health. Input material: CD8+ T cells sorted from blood. The gene calls are TRBV29-1 and TRBJ2-3; D call uncertain. CDR3 region: CSVCRGTSTDTQYF. The DNA for the CDR3 is TGCAGCGTTTGTCGAGGAACTAGCACAGATACGCAGTATTTT.